This is a list of T cell receptor beta chains from one sample in a study of T cells after yellow fever vaccination. TCRdb re-called the 5' RACE reads with MiXCR, one entry per CDR3 protein. The table shows hundreds of thousands of distinct CDR3 sequences, with around 21% occurring only once. The specimen comprised PBMCs, sampled 15 days after the yellow fever booster vaccination. The origin of the receptors is a man aged 25 to 45 who received the YFV17D yellow fever vaccine. Both conserved end residues are part of each CDR3. The D gene is left open where the match is weak. Only some rows state a clone size, as once, few, many or a class for expanded clones.

j_call	d_call	v_call	clone_size	cdr3_nt	cdr3_aa
TRBJ2-1	TRBD2	TRBV29-1	-	TGCAGTGAATCCCGAAAAATAGCGGGAGGATTAAATGAGCAGTTCTTC	CSESRKIAGGLNEQFF
TRBJ1-4	TRBD1	TRBV15	-	TGTGCCACCAGCCCAGGACAGGGGGGAAAACGGGAAAAACTGTTTTTT	CATSPGQGGKREKLFF
TRBJ1-2	-	TRBV7-6	few	TGTGCCAGCAGCTCACCAGGGATCTCCTATGGCTACACCTTC	CASSSPGISYGYTF
TRBJ2-6	TRBD2	TRBV10-3	-	TGTGCCATCAGTGTCCTCCCCAGTGGCGGGGGTGGGGCCAACGTCCTGACTTTC	CAISVLPSGGGGANVLTF
TRBJ2-7	-	TRBV20-1	-	TGCAGTGCTAGTGGTCAGAGGGCGGACTACGAGCAGTACTTC	CSASGQRADYEQYF
TRBJ2-1	-	TRBV7-3	-	TGTGCCAGCAGCTATCCAGGGTATCAGCAGTTCTTC	CASSYPGYQQFF
TRBJ1-2	-	TRBV6-5	few	TGTGCCAGCAGCCCCCTCCGGGACTTGCATGGCTACACCTTC	CASSPLRDLHGYTF
TRBJ2-1	TRBD2	TRBV5-4	few	TGTGCCAGCAGCTCCGGTGGCGCGGGAGGGGGCCAACAGTTCTTC	CASSSGGAGGGQQFF
TRBJ2-3	-	TRBV5-1	few	TGCGCCAGCAGCTTGAAGGTGTCTGGCACAGATACGCAGTATTTT	CASSLKVSGTDTQYF
TRBJ2-7	-	TRBV7-8	-	TGTGCCAGCAGCCGGAGCCGAACAGCTAGGGTTAGCGGAACTACCTACGAGCAGTACTTC	CASSRSRTARVSGTTYEQYF
TRBJ1-1	TRBD1	TRBV19	few	TGTGCCAGTAGTGCCCTGGGGACAGTCACTGAAGCTTTCTTT	CASSALGTVTEAFF
TRBJ1-2	-	TRBV7-8	few	TGTGCCAGCAGCCCCCCTGTGGACGGGAGATATGGCTACACCTTC	CASSPPVDGRYGYTF
TRBJ2-2	TRBD1	TRBV3-1	few	TGTGCCAGCGGTGACAGGGGGATTGGCACCGGGGAGCTGTTTTTT	CASGDRGIGTGELFF
TRBJ2-5	-	TRBV20-1	-	TGCAGCGGAAGCTGGGGCCCCCAAGAGACCCAGTACTTC	CSGSWGPQETQYF
TRBJ2-5	-	TRBV20-1	-	TGCAGTGCTAGCGGGAGCCGGGAGACCCAGTACTTC	CSASGSRETQYF
TRBJ2-7	-	TRBV29-1	few	TGCAGCGTTAGGGGGGCTAGCGTCGGGACCTACGAGCAGTACTTC	CSVRGASVGTYEQYF
TRBJ2-7	TRBD2	TRBV5-1	-	TGCGCCAGCAGCTTGGGACTAGCGGGAGGAGGACGCGACGAGCAGTACTTC	CASSLGLAGGGRDEQYF
TRBJ2-1	TRBD2	TRBV29-1	-	TGCAGTGGGGGGGGGTCACTGGGGACCTACAATGAGCAGTTCTTC	CSGGGSLGTYNEQFF
TRBJ2-4	TRBD1	TRBV2	-	TGTGCCAGCATGCCGGGACAGCGAAACATTCAGTACTTC	CASMPGQRNIQYF
TRBJ2-5	-	TRBV6-5	few	TGTGCCAGCAGTTACTCCCTAGGGGTACTTCCTCCCCAGTACTTC	CASSYSLGVLPPQYF
TRBJ2-5	-	TRBV12-3/TRBV12-4	-	TGTGCCAGCAGTCCGGACTGGGGCCAAGAGACCCAGTACTTC	CASSPDWGQETQYF
TRBJ2-3	-	TRBV6-1	few	TGTGCCAGCAGCAGACAGGCGTCAGATACGCAGTATTTT	CASSRQASDTQYF
TRBJ2-7	TRBD1	TRBV5-1	many	TGCGCCAGCAGCTTCCTGGGGACAGGAGCCTACGAGCAGTACTTC	CASSFLGTGAYEQYF
TRBJ2-7	TRBD2	TRBV6-2/TRBV6-3	-	TGTGCCAGCAGGCCGACTAGCCGCGAGCAGTACTTC	CASRPTSREQYF
TRBJ2-3	TRBD1	TRBV6-5	few	TGTGCCAGCAGTTTCTCAGGGGGCGAAGGGTCAGATACGCAGTATTTT	CASSFSGGEGSDTQYF
TRBJ2-7	TRBD1	TRBV3-1	few	TGTGCCAGCAGCCGCTCCGGACAGGGTGTCTACGAGCAGTACTTC	CASSRSGQGVYEQYF
TRBJ2-3	TRBD1	TRBV28	-	TGTGCCAGCAGTTGGGGACAGGTCACAGATACGCAGTATTTT	CASSWGQVTDTQYF
TRBJ1-5	-	TRBV15	-	TGTGCCACCAGCCATAGGGATAGCAATCAGCCCCAGCATTTT	CATSHRDSNQPQHF
TRBJ1-2	TRBD1	TRBV12-3/TRBV12-4	few	TGTGCCAGCAGTCAGCCGGGACAGGCGAATAGCTACACCTTC	CASSQPGQANSYTF
TRBJ2-7	TRBD2	TRBV5-1	few	TGCGCCAGCAGCTCTGGACTAGCAAACGAGCAGTACTTC	CASSSGLANEQYF
TRBJ2-1	TRBD2	TRBV5-6	few	TGTGCCAGCAGCCCGTCCGGGAGGATGACCTACAATGAGCAGTTCTTC	CASSPSGRMTYNEQFF
TRBJ2-3	-	TRBV20-1	-	TGCAGTGCTGGGCTTTGGAAGGGCACAGATACGCAGTATTTT	CSAGLWKGTDTQYF
TRBJ1-1	-	TRBV12-3/TRBV12-4	once	TGTGCCAGCAGTATTGACGGATCCACTGAAGCTTTCTTT	CASSIDGSTEAFF
TRBJ1-1	-	TRBV7-8	few	TGTGCCAGCAGCCCGTCAACGAACACTGAAGCTTTCTTT	CASSPSTNTEAFF
TRBJ1-1	TRBD1	TRBV20-1	-	TGCAGTGCCCCCGGGACAGGGCTCACTGAAGCTTTCTTT	CSAPGTGLTEAFF
TRBJ2-3	-	TRBV20-1	-	TGCAGTGCTAGAGAATCGGCGACGCAGTATTTT	CSARESATQYF
TRBJ2-7	-	TRBV6-1	-	TGTGCCAGCAGGGGGGATCTTTCCTACGAGCAGTACTTC	CASRGDLSYEQYF